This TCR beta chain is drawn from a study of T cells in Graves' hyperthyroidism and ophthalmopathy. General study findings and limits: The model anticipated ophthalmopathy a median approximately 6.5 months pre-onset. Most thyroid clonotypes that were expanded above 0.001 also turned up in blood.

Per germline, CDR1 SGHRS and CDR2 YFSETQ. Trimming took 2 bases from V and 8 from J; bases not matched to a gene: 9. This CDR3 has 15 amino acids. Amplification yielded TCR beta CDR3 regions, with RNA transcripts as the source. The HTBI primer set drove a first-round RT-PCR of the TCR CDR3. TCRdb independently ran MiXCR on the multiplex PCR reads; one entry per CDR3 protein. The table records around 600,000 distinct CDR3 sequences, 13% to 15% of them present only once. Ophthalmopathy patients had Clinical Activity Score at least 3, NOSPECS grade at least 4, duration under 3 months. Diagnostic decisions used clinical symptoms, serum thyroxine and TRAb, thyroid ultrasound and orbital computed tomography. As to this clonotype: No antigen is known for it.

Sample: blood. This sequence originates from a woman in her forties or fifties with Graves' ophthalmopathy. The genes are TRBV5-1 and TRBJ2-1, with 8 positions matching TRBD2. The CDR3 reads CASSLMSGSMDEQFF. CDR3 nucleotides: TGCGCCAGCAGCTTAATGAGCGGGAGTATGGATGAGCAGTTCTTC.